The 2 T cell receptor beta chains in this list originate from one sample, sequenced in a study of shared clonotypes between healthy human individuals. Profiling relied on immunoSEQ multiplex PCR, and the TCRdb table lists in-frame clones only, not all of them. Among 1,500,000 or so clones listed, approximately 97% were seen once. The sequenced material came from naive CD4+ T cells sorted from blood. Subset specified: CD45RA+ positively selected. All receptors derive from a young man in good health.

This clone was recorded only once. The chain joins TRBV6-1 to TRBJ1-2, with a tentative D call TRBD1 (6 bases). CDR3 length: 14 residues. Trimming stripped 6 bases from V and 2 bases from J, with 13 bases between. CDR1 and CDR2 (germline): MNHNS, SASEGT. CDR3 in amino acids: CASSLPGQNYGYTF. The CDR3 DNA is TGTGCCAGCAGCTTACCGGGACAAAACTATGGCTACACCTTC.

The rearrangement joins TRBV6-6 to TRBJ2-7; the D gene is possibly TRBD2 (6 bases). The V end lost 3 bases, the J end lost 3 bases, and 15 bases lay between the germline ends. The CDR3 consists of 15 residues. Germline V gene data show CDR1 as MNHNY and CDR2 as SVGAGI (reference sequence). The CDR3 sequence: CASSYGSGAGYEQYF. The CDR3 DNA is TGTGCCAGCAGTTATGGGTCGGGAGCAGGCTACGAGCAGTACTTC.